This is a list of T cell receptor beta chains from one sample in a study of cytomegalovirus exposure and HLA in healthy donors. Clones were sequenced by immunoSEQ multiplex PCR, and TCRdb holds only the in-frame ones, with some missing. The repertoire holds over 80,000 clones, with roughly 73% as singletons. The specimen was PBMCs. The receptors derive from a man aged 35 to 55 in good health and CMV-seronegative. Both conserved end residues are part of each CDR3. A D gene is named only where the DNA matches it firmly. A row's size may be missing; if present it is once, few, many or a size class.

>NA|NA|TRBV7-2|TRBJ1-2
TGTGCCAGCAGCCCTCAGACGGGGGAGCCGTACGGCTACACCTTC
CASSPQTGEPYGYTF
>TRBD2|NA|TRBV18|TRBJ2-1
TGTGCCAGCTCCCGGTCCGGGACTAGCGGGGGGTTCGAGCAGTTCTTC
CASSRSGTSGGFEQFF
>TRBD2|NA|TRBV5-4|TRBJ2-1
TGTGCCAGCAGCTTCCATCCTAGCGGGGGATACAATGAGCAGTTCTTC
CASSFHPSGGYNEQFF
>TRBD1|NA|TRBV15|TRBJ2-5
TGTGCCACCAGCCTGACAGGGTCAGAGACCCAGTACTTC
CATSLTGSETQYF
>TRBD1|NA|TRBV27|TRBJ1-1
TGTGCCAGCAGCCCGGGACAGGGGGTGAACACTGAAGCTTTCTTT
CASSPGQGVNTEAFF
>NA|once|TRBV7-2|TRBJ1-2
TGTGCCAGCCGACAACTTTCTGGACAGACGCGGAGATACGGCTACACCTTC
CASRQLSGQTRRYGYTF
>NA|many|TRBV6-5|TRBJ1-6
TGTGCCAGCAGTTACTCGAGGGACTATAATTCACCCCTCCACTTT
CASSYSRDYNSPLHF
>TRBD1|NA|TRBV15|TRBJ2-7
TGTGCCACCAGCAGTTTCCGACAGGGGCTCTTTAGCTCCTACGAGCAGTACTTC
CATSSFRQGLFSSYEQYF
>TRBD1|few|TRBV6-6|TRBJ1-2
TGTGCCAGCAGTTCCCCGGACAGGAGCGTCTATGGCTACACCTTC
CASSSPDRSVYGYTF
>NA|NA|TRBV5-4|TRBJ2-7
TGTGCCAGCAGCTTGGCTTCGCGTTCCTACGAGCAGTACTTC
CASSLASRSYEQYF
>NA|once|TRBV7-2|TRBJ2-1
TGTGCCAGCAGCCTTTCCGGGTTCAATGAGCAGTTCTTC
CASSLSGFNEQFF
>NA|NA|TRBV7-9|TRBJ2-5
TGTGCCAGCAGCTTCACAGACAGTAACCAAGAGACCCAGTACTTC
CASSFTDSNQETQYF
>NA|NA|TRBV6-1|TRBJ2-7
TGTGCCAGCAGTGAACGGAGGGTCTACGAGCAGTACTTC
CASSERRVYEQYF
>TRBD2|NA|TRBV9|TRBJ2-5
TGTGCCAGCAGCGTAGGGGACTACCTGTACCAAGAGACCCAGTACTTC
CASSVGDYLYQETQYF
>TRBD1|few|TRBV5-6|TRBJ1-2
TGTGCCAGCAGCTTGGTGACAGGGGGCAAGGATGGCTACACCTTC
CASSLVTGGKDGYTF
>NA|NA|TRBV7-2|TRBJ2-3
TGTGCCAGCAGCTTAATTTCCCGGGGCACAGATACGCAGTATTTT
CASSLISRGTDTQYF
>NA|NA|TRBV7-9|TRBJ2-7
TGTGCCAGCAGCGCCCGAGGCTACGAGCAGTACTTC
CASSARGYEQYF
>TRBD2|NA|TRBV11-2|TRBJ2-5
TGTGCCAGCAGCTTAGGACTAGCGGGGGGCCTAACCCAAGAGACCCAGTACTTC
CASSLGLAGGLTQETQYF
>TRBD1|once|TRBV29-1|TRBJ1-4
TGCAGCGTTGTCCTAACCGGGACAGAAGATAATGAAAAACTGTTTTTT
CSVVLTGTEDNEKLFF
>TRBD2|NA|TRBV27|TRBJ2-7
TGTGCCAGCAGTTCAATCGCTAGCGGAGCATACGAGCAGTACTTC
CASSSIASGAYEQYF
>NA|NA|TRBV7-3|TRBJ1-1
TGTGCCAGCAGCTTATCAGGGGTCTCGAACACTGAAGCTTTCTTT
CASSLSGVSNTEAFF
>NA|NA|TRBV7-2|TRBJ2-7
TGTGCCAGCAGCTTCCAACTTACCACCTCCTACGAGCAGTACTTC
CASSFQLTTSYEQYF
>TRBD2|NA|TRBV7-2|TRBJ2-2
TGTGCCAGCAGCTTATCGAGACTAGCGGGGGGCGGGGAGCTGTTTTTT
CASSLSRLAGGGELFF
>NA|NA|TRBV27|TRBJ1-2
TGTGCCACCGCGGATCGGGGGTTGGGGGTTCTCGATGGCTACACCTTC
CATADRGLGVLDGYTF
>TRBD1|NA|TRBV5-1|TRBJ1-1
TGCGCCAGCAGCTCCGGACAGGGGGGATATGACACTGAAGCTTTCTTT
CASSSGQGGYDTEAFF
>TRBD1|once|TRBV29-1|TRBJ1-4
TGCAGCGTTTTGGCGGGTCAGGGGGCAATTTCGAGTGAAAAACTGTTTTTT
CSVLAGQGAISSEKLFF
>NA|NA|TRBV27|TRBJ2-5
TGTGCCAGCAGTTTATCGAGGCGGATACAAGAGACCCAGTACTTC
CASSLSRRIQETQYF
>TRBD1|NA|TRBV5-6|TRBJ2-7
TGTGCCAGCAGTTCACAGGGGTTCCGCTACGAGCAGTACTTC
CASSSQGFRYEQYF
>NA|NA|TRBV2|TRBJ2-1
TGTGCCAGCAGGGGGCGGTACAATGAGCAGTTCTTC
CASRGRYNEQFF
>TRBD1|NA|TRBV6-5|TRBJ2-3
TGTGCCAGCAGTCCGACAGGGGGCGAGACAGATACGCAGTATTTT
CASSPTGGETDTQYF
>TRBD1|NA|TRBV19|TRBJ1-3
TGTGCCAGTAGTGGACCTCCGGGACAGGTATCTAAACCGCGAAACACCATATATTTT
CASSGPPGQVSKPRNTIYF
>TRBD1|NA|TRBV29-1|TRBJ2-7
TGCAGCGTCGGGACAGGGTTTGAGGACGAGCAGTACTTC
CSVGTGFEDEQYF
>TRBD2|NA|TRBV7-2|TRBJ2-1
TGTGCCAGCAGCACCCAAGTGGTGTTCCGGGAGGGGCAGTTCTTC
CASSTQVVFREGQFF
>TRBD2|NA|TRBV5-4|TRBJ2-7
TGTGCCAGCAGCCCCCTAGCGGGGGGGCCCTACGAGCAGTACTTC
CASSPLAGGPYEQYF
>NA|NA|TRBV5-1|TRBJ2-7
TGCGCCAGCAGCTTGAGGGGGGGGTGGGGCCACGAGCAGTACTTC
CASSLRGGWGHEQYF
>NA|few|TRBV9|TRBJ1-1
TGTGCCAGCAGCGTTGGGGGGGCAGGGAACACTGAAGCTTTCTTT
CASSVGGAGNTEAFF
>NA|NA|TRBV7-9|TRBJ2-7
TGTGCCAGCAGCCCAAAGGGGCAGGGCGACTACGAGCAGTACTTC
CASSPKGQGDYEQYF
>NA|NA|TRBV18|TRBJ1-4
TGTGCCAGCTCACCATCGATAGGGGCTGGTAGTGAAAAACTGTTTTTT
CASSPSIGAGSEKLFF
>NA|NA|TRBV7-9|TRBJ2-7
TGTGCCAGCAGCTTTATCCGGAGTGATCACGAGCAGTACTTC
CASSFIRSDHEQYF
>NA|NA|TRBV6-6|TRBJ2-5
TGTGCCAGCAGTTCCTCACAAATGCAAGAGACCCAGTACTTC
CASSSSQMQETQYF
>NA|NA|TRBV4-2|TRBJ2-1
TGTGCCAGCAGCCAAGCCCGGACACTCAATGAGCAGTTCTTC
CASSQARTLNEQFF
>NA|once|TRBV6-1|TRBJ1-5
TGTGCCAGCAGTGAACAGGACAATCAGCCCCAGCATTTT
CASSEQDNQPQHF
>NA|few|TRBV5-4|TRBJ2-2
TGTGCCAGCAGCTTGCCCGGCACCGGGGAGCTGTTTTTT
CASSLPGTGELFF
>TRBD2|NA|TRBV29-1|TRBJ2-2
TGCAGCGTTTATAGCGGGGGAGTCACCGGGGAGCTGTTTTTT
CSVYSGGVTGELFF
>TRBD1|NA|TRBV27|TRBJ2-7
TGTGCCAGCAGTTTATCCGGGACAGGGGTGGACGAGCAGTACTTC
CASSLSGTGVDEQYF
>NA|NA|TRBV5-4|TRBJ2-5
TGTGCCAGCAGCTTTAGTTCGGGGGAGACCCAGTACTTC
CASSFSSGETQYF
>NA|NA|TRBV7-9|TRBJ2-7
TGTGCCAGCAGCCCAAGTGGTGACAGGAGGCACGAGCAGTACTTC
CASSPSGDRRHEQYF
>TRBD1|NA|TRBV6-5|TRBJ1-4
TGTGCCAGCAGGAATACAGGGGGAGGTGAAAAACTGTTTTTT
CASRNTGGGEKLFF
>TRBD1|NA|TRBV15|TRBJ2-5
TGTGCCACCGGGTGGGACAGGGGGCATTTAGAGACCCAGTACTTC
CATGWDRGHLETQYF
>NA|NA|TRBV4-2|TRBJ2-2
TGTGCCAGCAGCCAAGTATCCGGGAACACCGGGGAGCTGTTTTTT
CASSQVSGNTGELFF
>NA|few|TRBV27|TRBJ1-1
TGTGCCAGCAGTCGTCCTGAGGGGGTGAACACTGAAGCTTTCTTT
CASSRPEGVNTEAFF
>TRBD1|medium-sized|TRBV6-5|TRBJ1-4
TGTGCCAGCAGTTCCCATAAGGGGGCCGGTGAAAAACTGTTTTTT
CASSSHKGAGEKLFF
>TRBD2|NA|TRBV6-5|TRBJ2-3
TGTGCCAGCAGTTTGCGGGGGGGCCTACATACGCAGTATTTT
CASSLRGGLHTQYF
>NA|NA|TRBV7-8|TRBJ2-3
TGTGCCAGCAGCCTAGAGGGCGGGGCGAGCACAGATACGCAGTATTTT
CASSLEGGASTDTQYF
>NA|NA|TRBV7-9|TRBJ2-3
TGTGCCAGCAGCTTATCCCTAAACACAGATACGCAGTATTTT
CASSLSLNTDTQYF